This is a list of T cell receptor beta chains from one sample in a study of control samples from healthy donors and cancer patients. Sequenced by immunoSEQ multiplex PCR; TCRdb stores in-frame clones only, minus some. Of about 130,000 clones in the sample, around nine tenths are singletons; the top ten hold roughly 2.5%. Sample: blood. These receptors were taken from a man younger than 30 in good health. Both conserved end residues are trimmed from each CDR3. Clone size is not always given. Where it is, it says once, few, many or a class for expanded clones.

>.|TRBV9
ASRQSDWGYNEQF
>.|TRBV4-3
ASSQGRATGELF
>.|TRBV28
ASSLRLGASGTIY
>.|TRBV4-1
ASSQEFSGSLNNEQF
>once|TRBV3-1/TRBV3-2
ASSQGRGGVNEQF
>.|TRBV3-1/TRBV3-2
ASSQEGETQY
>.|TRBV7-9
ASSSRGTDTQY
>.|TRBV14
ASSQRTWTDPSYEQY
>.|TRBV5-6
ASSLWLAVYEQY
>.|TRBV10-3
AISFRPDETQY
>.|TRBV7-2
ASSLTRLNGYT
>once|TRBV28
ASSLDQGTDGNQPQH
>once|TRBV5-4
ASRPGLRWDGQETQY
>.|TRBV5-1
ASSFDGANTGELF